This T cell receptor beta chain stems from a study of identical twins. As to this clonotype: The junction shows a germline mismatch at one end, possibly a read error.

Germline values: CDR1 SGHRS, CDR2 YFSETQ. The CDR3 contains 17 residues. It was template switching that added a universal primer site, and there were unique molecular identifiers on the cDNA. TCRdb reprocessed the 5' RACE reads with MiXCR, giving one entry per CDR3 protein. This table holds 1.5 million to 2 million distinct CDR3 sequences, around 33% found once. The clonotype originates from a newborn girl in good health. Sample: cord blood. V usage is TRBV5-1 and J usage is TRBJ2-5; 11 nucleotides agree with TRBD2. The J call is uncertain, as TRBJ2-7 better fits the DNA end. The CDR3, as DNA: TGCGCCGGCAGCGATTCCCGGACTAGCGGGCTCTACTACGAGCAGTACTTC. It yields the protein CAGSDSRTSGLYYEQYF.